This T cell receptor beta chain is drawn from a study of blood T cells in healthy people across ages. In its sample, this clonotype was seen a few times. Individuals who donated were healthy Caucasians from Russia aged roughly 6 to 90. It was with a sample-barcoded 5' primer and a J-beta primer mix that a second PCR of about 7 to 12 cycles was run. TCRdb fed the 5' RACE reads into MiXCR, producing one record per CDR3 protein. The data hold 450,000 to 650,000 distinct CDR3 sequences, with more than 20% observed a single time. Separately, the same data were catalogued under a study of T cells of mothers and their children. From that report: The overlap seen between related mothers and children slightly exceeded that of unrelated pairs, though not significantly.

The source material was blood. The receptor comes from a boy aged 5 to 17 in good health.

The CDR3 region has the DNA TGTGCCAGCAGTCCCGCGGCGATTCGGGCCTACGAGCAGTACTTC. Protein product: CASSPAAIRAYEQYF. V gene TRBV27 combines with J gene TRBJ2-7, with unresolved D. V was clipped by 5 bases and J by 2 bases, with 16 bases between them. The germline V gene encodes CDR1 MNHEY and CDR2 SMNVEV (reference sequence). The length of the CDR3 is 15 residues.